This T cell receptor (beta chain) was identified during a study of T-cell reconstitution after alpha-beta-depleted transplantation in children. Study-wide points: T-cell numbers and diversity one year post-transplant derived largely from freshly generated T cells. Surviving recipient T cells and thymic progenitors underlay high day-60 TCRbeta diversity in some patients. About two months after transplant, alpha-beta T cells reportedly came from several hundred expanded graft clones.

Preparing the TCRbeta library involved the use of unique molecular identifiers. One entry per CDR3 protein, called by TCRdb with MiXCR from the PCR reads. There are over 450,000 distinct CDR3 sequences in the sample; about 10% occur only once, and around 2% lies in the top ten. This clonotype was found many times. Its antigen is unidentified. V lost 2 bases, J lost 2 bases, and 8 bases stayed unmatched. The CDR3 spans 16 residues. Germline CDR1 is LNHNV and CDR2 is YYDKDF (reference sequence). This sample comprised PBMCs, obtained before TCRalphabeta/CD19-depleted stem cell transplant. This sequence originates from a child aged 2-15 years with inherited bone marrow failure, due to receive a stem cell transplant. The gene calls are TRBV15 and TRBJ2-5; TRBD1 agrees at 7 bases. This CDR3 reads CATSRLMPGQQETQYF. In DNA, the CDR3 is TGTGCCACCAGCAGACTGATGCCGGGACAGCAAGAGACCCAGTACTTC.